These 24 T cell receptor beta chains were all obtained from the same sample, sequenced in a study of immune heterogeneity within non-small cell lung tumors. CDR3 of TCR beta was amplified by multiplex PCR that used 32 V and 13 J primers. Using its own MiXCR run on the multiplex PCR reads, TCRdb lists one record per CDR3 protein. The sample shows 20,000 to 25,000 distinct CDR3 sequences, less than 35% of them seen only once. Bulk tumor genomic DNA constituted the template, at around 600 ng per sample. Several biopsies were spaced far apart within each primary tumor and obtained as surgery took place. The study enrolled patients with untreated, newly diagnosed non-small cell lung cancer who underwent curative surgery. Sequencing was performed on lung tumor tissue. These TCRs come from a man in his forties or fifties with non-small cell lung cancer.

The rearrangement links TRBV20-1 to TRBJ1-2, with D possibly being TRBD1 (5 bases). CDR1 is DFQATT and CDR2 is SNEGSKA in the germline V gene (reference sequence). This CDR3 comprises 14 residues. V dropped 6 bases and J dropped 2 bases, with 16 bases sitting between them. CDR3 nucleotides: TGCAGTGCCCGGGTTATGGGGGGAAACTATGGCTACACCTTC. Its translation: CSARVMGGNYGYTF.

Comments on this clonotype: A read error may be the cause here, since a much bigger clone is one base away. The V call is TRBV19, the J call TRBJ2-3; no definite D call. The CDR3 covers 12 residues. Germline-derived CDR1 and CDR2 are LNHDA and SQIVND (reference sequence). V shed 7 bases and J shed 5 bases, with 10 bases lying between them. The CDR3 nucleotides read TGTGCCAGTATCAATTTGGTAGATACGCAGTATTTT. Its translation: CASINLVDTQYF.

About this clonotype: A much more abundant neighbour one base away suggests this may be a read error. This chain uses TRBV5-6 with TRBJ2-7, with 7 positions matching TRBD2. Trimming took 5 bases from V and 4 from J; bases not matched to a gene: 9. Germline CDR1 SGHDT, CDR2 YYEEEE. The length of the CDR3 is 14 residues. CDR3 DNA: TGTGCCAGCAGATCCACCCTTAGCGGGTACGAGCAGTACTTC. It translates to CASRSTLSGYEQYF.

This clonotype has more than one count but fewer than ten. This sequence joins TRBV7-2 and TRBJ2-7; 14 bases are shared with TRBD2. Trimming took 4 bases from V and 9 from J; bases not matched to a gene: 8. Germline V lookup: CDR1 SGHTA, CDR2 FQGNSA. The CDR3 is 15 amino acids. The DNA of the CDR3 is TGTGCCAGCAGCTCACGCCCGGGACTAGCGGGAGTGCAGTACTTC. Translating gives CASSSRPGLAGVQYF.

Remarks on this clonotype: This may come from a read error, since a much larger clone is one base off. The chain links TRBV19 to TRBJ1-5; no definite D call. This CDR3 has 14 residues. The germline gives CDR1 LNHDA, CDR2 SQIVND (reference sequence). CDR3 coding DNA: TGTGCCAGTCGACACCCTAATGGCAATCAGACCCAGCATTTT. This encodes CASRHPNGNQTQHF.

A note on this clonotype: A much larger clone sits a single nucleotide away, making a read error possible. V gene TRBV20-1 combines with J gene TRBJ2-1; 8 bases agree with TRBD2. CDR1 is DFQATT, CDR2 SNEGSKA, per germline (reference sequence). V was pared by 4 bases and J by 5 bases, with 4 bases of the junction left unmatched. The CDR3 is made up of 13 amino acids. As DNA, the CDR3 is TGCAGTGCTAAGGGACTAGAGGACAATGAGCAGTTCTTC. Translating gives CSAKGLEDNEQFF.

The chain uses TRBV12-3 or TRBV12-4 and TRBJ2-2; TRBD2 agrees at 7 bases. The CDR3 is 15 residues long. The ends lost 3 bases at V and 4 bases at J; junction bases unmatched: 5. CDR3 loop: CASSFSQRGTGELFF. Written as DNA, the CDR3 is TGTGCCAGCAGTTTTTCGCAGCGGGGCACCGGGGAGCTGTTTTTT.

This clonotype was seen repeatedly, ten times or more. The chain is built from TRBV5-1 and TRBJ2-4; D gene unclear. The CDR3 contains 14 residues. Germline lookup yields CDR1 SGHRS and CDR2 YFSETQ. V lost 0 bases to trimming and J lost 5 bases, with 9 bases between them. CDR3 sequence (DNA): TGCGCCAGCAGCTTGGGGGGTTCGGAAAACATTCAGTACTTC. It yields the protein CASSLGGSENIQYF.

Regarding this clonotype: Since a much larger clone is just one base distant, this may be a read error. The J gene is TRBJ2-2, the V gene TRBV19, with 13 bases matching TRBD2. Germline CDR1 and CDR2: LNHDA and SQIVND (reference sequence). The CDR3 loop spans 17 amino acids. V trimming: 4 bases; J trimming: 2 bases; junction bases outside the gene matches: 4. The CDR3 loop is CASSNKGLAGNTGELFF. DNA for the CDR3: TGTGCCAGTAGTAACAAGGGACTAGCGGGAAACACCGGGGAGCTGTTTTTT.

On this clonotype itself: Since a much larger clone is just one base distant, this may be a read error. The V call is TRBV6-1, the J call TRBJ1-5; TRBD1 aligns across 10 bases. This CDR3 has 14 residues. CDR1 and CDR2 from the germline V gene are MNHNS and SASEGT. The chain's CDR3 is CSSRETGGGQPQHF. CDR3 in DNA: TGTTCCAGCAGGGAGACAGGGGGCGGTCAGCCCCAGCATTTT.

This rearrangement joins TRBV20-1 to TRBJ2-4, with TRBD1 identical over 10 bases. Germline V gives CDR1 DFQATT, CDR2 SNEGSKA (reference sequence). CDR3 size: 15 residues. Trimming cost V 2 bases and J 9 bases; bases outside gene matches: 10. The chain's CDR3 is CSARSPGQGRGIQYF. DNA of the CDR3: TGCAGTGCTAGATCACCGGGACAGGGGAGAGGCATTCAGTACTTC.

This clonotype was seen just once. This may stem from a read error, because a much larger clone lies one nucleotide away. The chain joins TRBV6-2 or TRBV6-3 to TRBJ2-7; D is undetermined. Trimming shortened V by 1 base and J by 1 base, and 14 bases separated the two germline ends. The CDR3 spans 16 residues. The germline gives CDR1 MNHEY, CDR2 SVGEGT. CDR3 sequence: CASSYYPVGRSYEQYF. DNA of the CDR3: TGTGCCAGCAGTTACTACCCCGTGGGCCGATCCTACGAGCAGTACTTC.

On this clonotype: This may be a read error, as it is one base from a much larger clone. The chain carries TRBV20-1 and TRBJ1-6, with D maybe TRBD1 (5 bases). In germline, CDR1 is DFQATT, CDR2 SNEGSKA (reference sequence). This CDR3 has 16 residues. This chain's CDR3 is CSARDFLSDTGSPLNF. The CDR3 region has the DNA TGCAGTGCTAGAGATTTTCTGAGTGACACAGGTTCACCCCTCAACTTT.

The chain links TRBV27 to TRBJ2-5, with 12 bases matching TRBD1. The junction had 11 bases not matched to a gene; V was cut back by 3 bases and J by 9 bases. The CDR3 totals 16 residues. CDR1 is MNHEY and CDR2 is SMNVEV in the germline V gene (reference sequence). The CDR3 protein is CASSFSGTGGSEAQYF. The CDR3 coding sequence is TGTGCCAGCAGTTTTTCTGGGACAGGGGGCTCGGAGGCCCAGTACTTC.

This clonotype is medium-sized (0.01 to 0.1%) by share. The V and J genes are TRBV12-3 or TRBV12-4 and TRBJ2-7; the D is unclear. The CDR3 spans 16 residues. V shed 2 bases and J shed 0 bases, with 14 bases lying between them. The CDR3 is CASSLRQTLSSYEQYF. CDR3 DNA: TGTGCCAGCAGTTTACGGCAGACCCTAAGCTCCTACGAGCAGTACTTC.

This clonotype has ten or more counts. CDR3 in DNA: TGCAGTGCTAGTAAAACAGCCTATGGCTACACCTTC. Amino acid sequence: CSASKTAYGYTF. The chain uses TRBV20-1 and TRBJ1-2; no firm D call. This CDR3 spans 12 amino acids. Germline CDR1 DFQATT, CDR2 SNEGSKA (reference sequence). V lost 3 bases and J 4 bases, leaving 9 bases between the germline ends.

As for this clonotype: A much larger clone lies one base from this, so it may be a read error. This rearrangement joins TRBV2 to TRBJ2-6; 8 bases agree with TRBD2. The CDR3 extends over 16 amino acids. The germline V gene has CDR1 SNHLY and CDR2 FYNNEI. The CDR3 DNA follows: TGTTCCACCCACGGGGGGGCCAGCTCTGGGGCCAACGTCCTGACTTTC. Translated: CSTHGGASSGANVLTF.

About this clonotype itself: Being one base from a much bigger clone, this may be a read error. The J gene is TRBJ2-2, the V gene TRBV10-3; D is undetermined. CDR1 is ENHRY, CDR2 SYGVKD, per germline. The V gene lost 6 bases and the J gene lost 2 bases, with 10 bases spanning the gap. The CDR3 totals 14 residues. The CDR3 nucleotides are TGTGCCATCAGGGAAAGTCAAAACACCGGGGAGCTGTTTTTT. It is translated as CAIRESQNTGELFF.

This clonotype was seen a handful of times. At one boundary the junction diverges from the germline segment, which might be a read error. CDR3 sequence reads: CASSHWDGIGF. The CDR3 DNA sequence: TGTGCCAGCAGCCATTGGGACGGAATAGGGTTC. This chain joins TRBV14 and TRBJ2-7; D is possibly TRBD1 or TRBD2 (5 bases each). The germline V gene encodes CDR1 SGHDN and CDR2 FVKESK. CDR3 length: 11 amino acids.

This clonotype was counted only a few times. This chain links TRBV20-1 with TRBJ1-6; D not certain. The CDR3 has 13 amino acids. The V end lost 2 bases, the J end lost 10 bases, and 12 bases lay between the germline ends. Germline assignment: CDR1 DFQATT and CDR2 SNEGSKA (reference sequence). The CDR3 sequence: CSARYTTGSPLHF. The CDR3 nucleotides are TGCAGTGCTAGATACACTACGGGCTCACCCCTCCACTTT.

This clonotype is deemed medium-sized. The CDR3 protein is CASSPRGSGNTIYF. The CDR3 region has the DNA TGTGCCAGCTCCCCCCGGGGCTCTGGAAACACCATATATTTT. This chain links TRBV28 with TRBJ1-3; D not resolved. V lost 8 bases, J lost 0 bases, and 11 bases lay in between. The CDR3 is 14 residues long. Germline V CDR1 and CDR2: MDHEN, SYDVKM.

Details on this clonotype: A much more abundant neighbour one base away suggests this may be a read error. The chain is built from TRBV6-1 and TRBJ1-5; maybe TRBD1 (6 bases). The V end was cut by 6 bases, the J end by 4 bases, with 22 bases between. The length of the CDR3 is 17 residues. CDR1 is MNHNS, CDR2 SASEGT, per germline. The CDR3 coding sequence is TGTGCCAGCAGCCGCGTCCCAACAGGGACAAGTAATCAGCCCCAGCATTTT. Protein: CASSRVPTGTSNQPQHF.

Many counts were recorded for this clonotype. The genes are TRBV19 and TRBJ2-3; TRBD2 matches at 9 bases. The germline V gene encodes CDR1 LNHDA and CDR2 SQIVND (reference sequence). With 5 bases clipped from V and 3 bases from J, the junction kept 12 bases outside the gene matches. CDR3 length equals 17 residues. CDR3 DNA: TGTGCCAGTAGTCAGTTTGGCGGGAGGGATATGACAGATACGCAGTATTTT. This encodes CASSQFGGRDMTDTQYF.

This clonotype was counted a few times. The rearrangement joins TRBV5-1 to TRBJ1-1; 8 bases are a match to TRBD1. J gave up 7 bases and V 0 bases, and 8 bases lay outside the gene matches. The CDR3 is made up of 15 amino acids. The germline gives CDR1 SGHRS, CDR2 YFSETQ. CDR3 residues: CASSLAGGGAGEAFF. The CDR3 DNA is TGCGCCAGCAGCTTGGCAGGGGGCGGTGCGGGTGAAGCTTTCTTT. The full variable domain, its missing parts supplied by reference TRBV5-1 and TRBJ1-1, is KAGVTQTPRYLIKTRGQQVTLSCSPISGHRSVSWYQQTPGQGLQFLFEYFSETQRNKGNFPGRFSGRQFSNSRSEMNVSTLELGDSALYLCASSLAGGGAGEAFFGQGTRLTVV.